The 15 T cell receptor beta chains below all came from one sample that was sequenced in a study of PD-1 blockade in classical Hodgkin lymphoma. Only in-frame clones appear in the TCRdb table, and some are missing; sequencing was by immunoSEQ multiplex PCR. The data show around 15,000 clones, roughly 84% seen once. Every one of the patients relapsed after autologous stem cell transplantation (brentuximab vedotin exposure was variable). Sample: peripheral blood mononuclear cells (PBMCs), taken before the second cycle of nivolumab. The receptors shown here come from a human donor with classical Hodgkin lymphoma.

The chain links TRBV4-2 to TRBJ1-2, with 8 bases identical to TRBD1. This CDR3 has 16 amino acids. Germline V gene data show CDR1 as LGHNA and CDR2 as YNFKEQ. Unmatched junction bases numbered 10, after V lost 0 bases and J lost 7 bases. The CDR3 reads CASSQDVGWTGSGYTF. The CDR3 DNA is TGTGCCAGCAGCCAAGACGTCGGATGGACAGGGAGTGGCTACACCTTC.

The chain recombines TRBV29-1 with TRBJ2-3; tentatively, D is TRBD2 (5 bases). Trimming removed 0 bases from V and 4 bases from J, with 8 bases in between. Germline V gene data show CDR1 as SQVTM and CDR2 as ANQGSEA. This CDR3 has 13 amino acids. This CDR3 is CSVEELGADTQYF. The CDR3 DNA reads as TGCAGCGTTGAAGAGTTGGGAGCAGATACGCAGTATTTT.

The genes are TRBV7-9 and TRBJ2-3; D is unresolved. CDR1 and CDR2 from the germline V gene are SEHNR and FQNEAQ (reference sequence). The CDR3 contains 10 residues. Trimming cost V 10 bases and J 2 bases, with 4 bases left between them. The CDR3 nucleotides read TGTGCCACCAACACAGATACGCAGTATTTT. This gives the protein CATNTDTQYF.

This chain joins TRBV6-5 and TRBJ2-5, with 7 bases aligning to TRBD1. The V gene end was trimmed by 6 bases and the J gene end by 11 bases; junction bases not matched to a gene: 9. The CDR3 consists of 12 residues. Per germline, CDR1 MNHEY and CDR2 SVGAGI. The CDR3: CASRTGIGEQYF. Here the CDR3 DNA reads TGTGCCAGCAGGACAGGGATCGGGGAGCAGTACTTC.

V is TRBV28 and J is TRBJ2-1, with 8 bases that match TRBD2. The CDR3 runs to 13 residues. Germline V gene lookup returns CDR1 MDHEN and CDR2 SYDVKM. The junction had 10 bases not matched to a gene; V was cut back by 10 bases and J by 8 bases. CDR3 protein: CATKQTSGHEQFF. CDR3 DNA: TGTGCCACCAAGCAAACTAGCGGTCATGAGCAGTTCTTC.

V and J are TRBV4-1 and TRBJ1-1, with a possible D match to TRBD1 (6 bases). V was cut by 0 bases and J by 0 bases, with 20 bases left in between. Germline V gene data show CDR1 as MGHRA and CDR2 as YSYEKL. This CDR3 has 19 residues. The DNA of the CDR3 is TGCGCCAGCAGCCAAGAAAGGTTGGACAGTAGTGCCCTGAACACTGAAGCTTTCTTT. Amino acids: CASSQERLDSSALNTEAFF.

The V call is TRBV27, the J call TRBJ2-7; TRBD1 might be the D (5 bases). Trimming took off 0 bases at V and 6 bases at J, with 12 bases between the two ends. Germline loops: CDR1 MNHEY, CDR2 SMNVEV (reference sequence). This CDR3 spans 14 amino acids. DNA for the CDR3: TGTGCCAGCAGTTTATCGGCAGGGTATCGCGAGCAGTACTTC. This codes for CASSLSAGYREQYF.

CDR3 sequence (DNA): TGTGCCAGTAGTATAGGGCAGGGCACTGAAGCTTTCTTT. Encoded protein: CASSIGQGTEAFF. The chain combines TRBV19 with TRBJ1-1; possible D gene TRBD1, 5 bases. This CDR3 region has 13 residues. V lost 1 base, J lost 4 bases, and 7 bases lay in between. In germline, CDR1 is LNHDA, CDR2 SQIVND (reference sequence).

Only a few counts were recorded for this clone. The chain combines TRBV7-8 with TRBJ2-1; possible D gene TRBD2, 6 bases. This CDR3 has 16 residues. V lost 5 bases to trimming and J lost 8 bases, with 22 bases between them. Germline values: CDR1 SGHVS, CDR2 FQNEAQ. DNA for the CDR3: TGTGCCAGCAGCCAGGCGGGGACGGGTCGATGGGATGAGCAGTTCTTC. This gives the protein CASSQAGTGRWDEQFF.

The chain's CDR3 is CASSSQGRQPQHF. CDR3 DNA: TGTGCCAGCAGTTCGCAGGGGAGGCAGCCCCAGCATTTT. This chain links TRBV27 with TRBJ1-5, with D possibly being TRBD1 (6 bases). Trimming pared 4 bases from V and 7 bases from J, leaving 11 bases between. The germline CDR1 and CDR2 sequences are MNHEY and SMNVEV (reference sequence). The CDR3 runs 13 residues.

The chain couples TRBV4-1 to TRBJ1-3; possibly TRBD1 for D (6 bases). This CDR3 region has 15 residues. With 3 bases removed from V and 4 bases from J, the gap between germline ends came to 13 bases. Per the germline V gene, CDR1 is MGHRA and CDR2 is YSYEKL. The CDR3 spells CASSQLGGLGNTIYF. The CDR3 nucleotides read TGCGCCAGCAGCCAGCTGGGGGGCCTAGGAAACACCATATATTTT.

The gene calls are TRBV6-4 and TRBJ1-1, with D perhaps matching TRBD1 (6 bases). The CDR3 runs 16 residues. Germline V gene sequence: CDR1 MRHNA, CDR2 SNTAGT. Trimming pared 6 bases from V and 0 bases from J, leaving 17 bases between. The CDR3 DNA is TGTGCCAGCAGCCCGCAGGGAGGGGGAATGAACACTGAAGCTTTCTTT. Its translation: CASSPQGGGMNTEAFF.

The chain combines TRBV5-1 with TRBJ1-3; 9 positions match TRBD1. The germline V gene has CDR1 SGHRS and CDR2 YFSETQ. This CDR3 contains 15 residues. J was trimmed by 2 bases and V by 2 bases; bases with no gene match: 2. The CDR3 sequence: CASSFNRGPGNTIYF. The CDR3 nucleotides read TGCGCCAGCAGCTTTAACAGGGGGCCTGGAAACACCATATATTTT.

V usage is TRBV10-1 and J usage is TRBJ1-1; D is uncertain. Germline values: CDR1 WNHNN, CDR2 SYGVQD (reference sequence). The length of the CDR3 is 13 residues. The ends were cut back, 5 bases at V and 1 base at J, with 8 bases in the middle. The CDR3 is CASSPAQNTEAFF. The CDR3 region has the DNA TGCGCCAGCAGTCCGGCCCAGAACACTGAAGCTTTCTTT.

A few counts support this clone. This chain links TRBV23-1 with TRBJ1-1; D unresolved. TRBV23-1 carries the ORF label, with uncertain function. The CDR3 is made up of 17 amino acids. V dropped 2 bases and J dropped 0 bases, with 16 bases sitting between them. The CDR3 reads CASSQKSPARMNTEAFF. The CDR3 nucleotides are TGCGCCAGCAGTCAAAAGAGCCCCGCAAGGATGAACACTGAAGCTTTCTTT.